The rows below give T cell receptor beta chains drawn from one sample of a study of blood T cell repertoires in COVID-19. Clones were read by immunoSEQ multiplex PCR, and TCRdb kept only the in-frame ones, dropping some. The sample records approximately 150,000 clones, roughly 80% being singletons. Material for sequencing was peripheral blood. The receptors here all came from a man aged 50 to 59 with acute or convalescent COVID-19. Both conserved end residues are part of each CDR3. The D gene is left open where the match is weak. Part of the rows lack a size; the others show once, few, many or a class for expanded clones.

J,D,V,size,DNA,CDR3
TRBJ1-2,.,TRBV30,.,TGTGCCTGGAGACAAACCCGGGGAGCTAACTATGGCTACACCTTC,CAWRQTRGANYGYTF
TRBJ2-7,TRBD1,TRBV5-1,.,TGCGCCAGCAGCTTGGCCCCCGCGGGACAGGGCGAGCAGTACTTC,CASSLAPAGQGEQYF
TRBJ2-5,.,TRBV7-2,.,TGTGCCAGCAGCTTAACGAGGGAGACCCAGTACTTC,CASSLTRETQYF
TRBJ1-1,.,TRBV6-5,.,TGTGCCCGCCGGGCGGGGGCGGGCACTGAAGCTTTCTTT,CARRAGAGTEAFF
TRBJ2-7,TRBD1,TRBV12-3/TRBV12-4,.,TGTGCCAGCAACCAACCCGGACAGGGGCAGTACTTC,CASNQPGQGQYF
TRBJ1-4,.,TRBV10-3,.,TGTGCCATCAGTGCCCGGGAATGGGAAAAACTGTTTTTT,CAISAREWEKLFF
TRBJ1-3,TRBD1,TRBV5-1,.,TGCGCCAGCAGCGCGGGACAGACCTCTGGAAACACCATATATTTT,CASSAGQTSGNTIYF
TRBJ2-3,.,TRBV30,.,TGTGCCTGGCAGGGTTTTGCAGATACGCAGTATTTT,CAWQGFADTQYF
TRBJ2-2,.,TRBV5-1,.,TGCGCCAGCCGGCCAGACTCGAACACCGGGGAGCTGTTTTTT,CASRPDSNTGELFF
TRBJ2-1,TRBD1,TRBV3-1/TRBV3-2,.,TGTGCCAGCAGCCCGGAAATGGGGACAGGAAACAATGAGCAGTTCTTC,CASSPEMGTGNNEQFF
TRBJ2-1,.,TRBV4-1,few,TGCGCCAGCAGCCTCGGACTTCTCAATGAGCAGTTCTTC,CASSLGLLNEQFF
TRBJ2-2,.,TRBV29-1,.,TGCAGCGTTGTCGGAGAGAACACCGGGGAGCTGTTTTTT,CSVVGENTGELFF
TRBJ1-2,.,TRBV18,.,TGTGCCAGCTCACCGTCGTCGGGGGACTATGGCTACACCTTC,CASSPSSGDYGYTF
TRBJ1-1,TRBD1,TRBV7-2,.,TGTGCCAGCAGCCCCCACCGGGACAGGGGACTGAACACTGAAGCTTTCTTT,CASSPHRDRGLNTEAFF
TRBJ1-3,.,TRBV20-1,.,TGCAGTGCTAGTGGAGGGCTCACCATATATTTT,CSASGGLTIYF
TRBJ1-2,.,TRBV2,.,TGTGCCAGCAGTGAAAGGGAGACCTATGGCTACACCTTC,CASSERETYGYTF
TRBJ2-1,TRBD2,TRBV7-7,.,TGTGCCAGCAGCTTAGGACGGGGGGGCCAGGGTGAGCAGTTCTTC,CASSLGRGGQGEQFF
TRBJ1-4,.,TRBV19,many,TGTGCCAGTAGTATTCTGCAGGTTGCAACTAATGAAAAACTGTTTTTT,CASSILQVATNEKLFF
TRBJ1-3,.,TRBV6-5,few,TGTGCCAGCAGTCCCGCCAGGGCTGGAAACACCATATATTTT,CASSPARAGNTIYF
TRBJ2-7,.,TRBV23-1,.,TGCGCCGCCCGCGTCGACAGCTCCTACGAGCAGTACTTC,CAARVDSSYEQYF
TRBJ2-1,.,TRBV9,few,TGTGCCAGCAGCGTAGGGACAAACAAAGAGCAGTTCTTC,CASSVGTNKEQFF
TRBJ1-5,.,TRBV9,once,TGTGCCAGCAGCGTAGGTCAGGAAGGCCAGCCCCAGCATTTT,CASSVGQEGQPQHF
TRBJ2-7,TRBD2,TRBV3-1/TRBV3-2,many,TGTGCCAGCAGCCATTCTGCGGGAGGCTACGAGCAGTACTTC,CASSHSAGGYEQYF
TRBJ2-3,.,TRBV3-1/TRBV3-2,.,TGTGCCAGCAGCCAAGATCTCTGGGGGGAAGCTAGCACAGATACGCAGTATTTT,CASSQDLWGEASTDTQYF
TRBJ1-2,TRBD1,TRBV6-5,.,TGTGCCAGCAGCCCGGGACAGGGAGGATATGGCTACACCTTC,CASSPGQGGYGYTF
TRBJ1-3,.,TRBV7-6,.,TGTGCCAGCAGCTTAACGCCGCAGGACTCTGGAAACACCATATATTTT,CASSLTPQDSGNTIYF
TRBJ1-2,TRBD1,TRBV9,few,TGTGCCAGCAGCGGGGGACAGGGACGGGTGACCTATGGCTACACCTTC,CASSGGQGRVTYGYTF
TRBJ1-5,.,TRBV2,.,TGTGCCAGCAGTGAAATAGGGGGACAGCCCCAGCATTTT,CASSEIGGQPQHF
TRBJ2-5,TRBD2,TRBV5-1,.,TGCGCCAGCAGCTTGGCGGGGGGGGCCCAAGAGACCCAGTACTTC,CASSLAGGAQETQYF
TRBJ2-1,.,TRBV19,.,TGTGCCAGTAGTATTTTATCTGAGTTAGGGAGGAATGAGCAGTTCTTC,CASSILSELGRNEQFF
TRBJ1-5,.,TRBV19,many,TGTGCCAGTACCCCGGCAGCCGATAGACTCAATCAGCCCCAGCATTTT,CASTPAADRLNQPQHF
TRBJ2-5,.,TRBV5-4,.,TGTGCCAGCAGCTCGCAGGGGTTTGAGGAGACCCAGTACTTC,CASSSQGFEETQYF
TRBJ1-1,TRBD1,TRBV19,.,TGTGCCAGTAGTCCCACCTACAGGGGGATGAACACTGAAGCTTTCTTT,CASSPTYRGMNTEAFF
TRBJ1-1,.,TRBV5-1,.,TGCGCCAGCAGCTACTCACCCGGGGAGGCTTTCTTT,CASSYSPGEAFF
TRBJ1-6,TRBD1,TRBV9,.,TGTGCCAGCAGCGTAGACGGACAGGGTGACTCACCCCTCCACTTT,CASSVDGQGDSPLHF